This T cell receptor beta chain derives from a study of blood T cell repertoires in COVID-19. Study-level background: The samples span acute and convalescent COVID-19 from the United States, Italy and Spain. From T cells, B-cell-depleted T cells, or PBMCs came the material, which was cDNA or gDNA.

Original methodology: Estimated nucleated cell counts came from reference gene primer amplification. Only in-frame clones appear in the TCRdb table, and some are missing; sequencing was by immunoSEQ multiplex PCR. Clone size and V and J calls were adopted from that table, with D and trimming inferred from the DNA. The sample consists of over 250,000 clones, approximately 85% of them appearing once. The sequence was obtained from a man aged 50 or older with active or convalescent COVID-19. Sequenced sample: peripheral blood.

DNA for the CDR3: TGTGCCAGCAGCCCAGACGGGAGGGCCAAAAACATTCAGTACTTC. Translation: CASSPDGRAKNIQYF. This chain links TRBV7-3 with TRBJ2-4; the match to TRBD2 covers 7 bases. Germline V gene lookup returns CDR1 SGHTA and CDR2 FQGTGA. Unmatched junction bases numbered 5, after V lost 5 bases and J lost 1 base. This CDR3 is built from 15 residues.